This section outlines one T cell receptor beta chain sequence together with its context. The antigen is unknown. As to treatment: some 20 received Ad26.COV2.S at low or high dose, single or two shots; about five received placebo; per-sample allocation not given. Collection of samples fell on day 63 after the first vaccine or placebo injection. Donation was by an adult aged 18-55 years who was in Boston. These data belong to a study of Ad26.COV2.S vaccination and SARS-CoV-2 variants. Study-wide context: Each vaccinee took Ad26.COV2.S intramuscularly, once or twice 56 days apart.

Produced via immunoSEQ multiplex PCR; TCRdb's table is partial and in-frame only. This sample has under 550,000 clones; approximately 92% occur once, and the top ten carry 10% to 15%. With 7 bases clipped from V and 1 base from J, the junction kept 6 bases outside the gene matches. CDR1 is MNHEY, CDR2 SMNVEV, per germline (reference sequence). There are 14 residues in the CDR3. Study results and limitations: Vaccine and placebo recipients had similar non-spike TCR breadth. Vaccine recipients posted higher spike-specific TCR breadth than their placebo counterparts.

V usage is TRBV27 and J usage is TRBJ2-5, with 7 bases lining up with TRBD2. The sample consisted of peripheral blood, taken in a trial of Ad26.COV2.S vaccine versus placebo. The receptor was derived from a person between 18 and 60 years old who received the Ad26.COV2.S COVID-19 vaccine or a placebo. CDR3 sequence reads: CASKPSGGQETQYF. The CDR3 coding sequence is TGTGCCAGCAAGCCCTCGGGGGGCCAAGAGACCCAGTACTTC.